This is a list of T cell receptor beta chains from one sample in a study of T cell repertoires in cytomegalovirus infection. Antigens of these TCRs are unknown. MiXCR, run by TCRdb on the reads, gives a single entry per CDR3 protein. The sample lists 100,000 to 150,000 distinct CDR3 sequences, roughly a quarter occurring once. The sequencing input was PBMCs, sequenced either directly or after in vitro stimulation (not recorded which). Receptors originate from a human donor in good health (CMV status not recorded). Some clones in this sample may be carry-over from other donors' samples. CDR3s include the opening cysteine and the closing phenylalanine or tryptophan. The order of the fields is CDR3 DNA, CDR3 protein, clone size, D gene, J gene, V gene. The D gene is left open where the match is weak. Size is stated for part of the rows, as once, few or many counts, or as a class when the clone is expanded.

CDR3nt: TGTGCCAGACTAGCGGGAGGCAATGAGCAGTTCTTC
CDR3aa: CARLAGGNEQFF
abundance: .
d_gene: TRBD2
j_gene: TRBJ2-1
v_gene: TRBV2

CDR3nt: TGTGCCAGCAGTTACGCTGCCTCTAGCTACACCTTC
CDR3aa: CASSYAASSYTF
abundance: .
d_gene: .
j_gene: TRBJ1-2
v_gene: TRBV6-2/TRBV6-3

CDR3nt: TGTGCCAGCAGCATCCGTGTGGCGGGAGGGCCGTTCGAGCAGTACTTC
CDR3aa: CASSIRVAGGPFEQYF
abundance: .
d_gene: TRBD2
j_gene: TRBJ2-7
v_gene: TRBV7-8

CDR3nt: TGTGCCAGCCAACTGGGGGGAACCTATGGCTACACCTTC
CDR3aa: CASQLGGTYGYTF
abundance: many
d_gene: .
j_gene: TRBJ1-2
v_gene: TRBV28

CDR3nt: TGTGCCAGCAGCAGGGGCTTTACTGAAGCTTTCTTT
CDR3aa: CASSRGFTEAFF
abundance: .
d_gene: .
j_gene: TRBJ1-1
v_gene: TRBV6-5

CDR3nt: TGTGCCAGCAGCCCCGGGGAGGGGGGGTACAATGAGCAGTTCTTC
CDR3aa: CASSPGEGGYNEQFF
abundance: .
d_gene: .
j_gene: TRBJ2-1
v_gene: TRBV5-6

CDR3nt: TGTGCCAGCAGCTTAGGTTCCGGACAGAACACTGAAGCTTTCTTT
CDR3aa: CASSLGSGQNTEAFF
abundance: few
d_gene: .
j_gene: TRBJ1-1
v_gene: TRBV7-9

CDR3nt: TGCGCCAGCAGCCAAGTGGGGGGCTCAGGAAACACCATATATTTT
CDR3aa: CASSQVGGSGNTIYF
abundance: few
d_gene: .
j_gene: TRBJ1-3
v_gene: TRBV4-3

CDR3nt: TGCGCCAGCAGGACAGCCAGCACAGATACGCAGTATTTT
CDR3aa: CASRTASTDTQYF
abundance: few
d_gene: .
j_gene: TRBJ2-3
v_gene: TRBV5-1

CDR3nt: TGTGCCAGCAGCTTGGAGAGGGGCGGCATTCAGTACTTC
CDR3aa: CASSLERGGIQYF
abundance: .
d_gene: .
j_gene: TRBJ2-4
v_gene: TRBV7-6

CDR3nt: TGTGCCAGCAGTGCCGGGACCAACAATGAGCAGTTCTTC
CDR3aa: CASSAGTNNEQFF
abundance: .
d_gene: .
j_gene: TRBJ2-1
v_gene: TRBV6-4

CDR3nt: TGTGCCAGCGCGGTGGCCCGGGGGACCAATGAGCAGTTCTTC
CDR3aa: CASAVARGTNEQFF
abundance: .
d_gene: .
j_gene: TRBJ2-1
v_gene: TRBV6-1

CDR3nt: TGCGCCAGCAGCCAAGAGGCCCGTAGCAGGGGAGCAGATACGCAGTATTTT
CDR3aa: CASSQEARSRGADTQYF
abundance: many
d_gene: .
j_gene: TRBJ2-3
v_gene: TRBV4-3

CDR3nt: TGCGCCAGCAGCCTGCCCGGGGGGTCCTACGAGCAGTACTTC
CDR3aa: CASSLPGGSYEQYF
abundance: .
d_gene: TRBD2
j_gene: TRBJ2-7
v_gene: TRBV4-1

CDR3nt: TGTGCCAGCAGTTACCTTGGGGTATGGACAGATACGCAGTATTTT
CDR3aa: CASSYLGVWTDTQYF
abundance: few
d_gene: .
j_gene: TRBJ2-3
v_gene: TRBV6-5

CDR3nt: TGTGCCAGCAGCCCTACCGGCGGGAGGGAGACCCAGTACTTC
CDR3aa: CASSPTGGRETQYF
abundance: many
d_gene: TRBD2
j_gene: TRBJ2-5
v_gene: TRBV7-2

CDR3nt: TGTGCCAGCAGCCCCCGTCGGCACGTCGGAGGGGATACGCAGTATTTT
CDR3aa: CASSPRRHVGGDTQYF
abundance: .
d_gene: .
j_gene: TRBJ2-3
v_gene: TRBV7-8

CDR3nt: TGTGCCAGCAGACTAGCGGGAGGGACCTACGAGCAGTACTTC
CDR3aa: CASRLAGGTYEQYF
abundance: few
d_gene: TRBD2
j_gene: TRBJ2-7
v_gene: TRBV27

CDR3nt: TGTGCCAGCCGACCTAGCGGGAGTAGGAATGAGCAGTTCTTC
CDR3aa: CASRPSGSRNEQFF
abundance: few
d_gene: TRBD2
j_gene: TRBJ2-1
v_gene: TRBV6-6

CDR3nt: TGTGCCAGCAGCCACACCCGGGACGGAGATAGCAATCAGCCCCAGCATTTT
CDR3aa: CASSHTRDGDSNQPQHF
abundance: few
d_gene: .
j_gene: TRBJ1-5
v_gene: TRBV28

CDR3nt: TGTGCCAGTACCCCCGCCCCCTCTAGTGCTGGGGCCAACGTCCTGACTTTC
CDR3aa: CASTPAPSSAGANVLTF
abundance: .
d_gene: .
j_gene: TRBJ2-6
v_gene: TRBV19

CDR3nt: TGTGCCAGCTCCCGGAGAGACTTGAACACCGGGGAGCTGTTTTTT
CDR3aa: CASSRRDLNTGELFF
abundance: .
d_gene: .
j_gene: TRBJ2-2
v_gene: TRBV6-5

CDR3nt: TGTGCCAGCAGTACCAGGACAGGGGGGGAGACCCAGTACTTC
CDR3aa: CASSTRTGGETQYF
abundance: .
d_gene: TRBD1
j_gene: TRBJ2-5
v_gene: TRBV12-3/TRBV12-4

CDR3nt: TGTGCCAGCACATCAGTAGCGGGGTCCTACAATGAGCAGTTCTTC
CDR3aa: CASTSVAGSYNEQFF
abundance: .
d_gene: TRBD2
j_gene: TRBJ2-1
v_gene: TRBV27

CDR3nt: TGTGCCAGCAGCCAAACTAGCGGCCGCTACAATGAGCAGTTCTTC
CDR3aa: CASSQTSGRYNEQFF
abundance: once
d_gene: TRBD2
j_gene: TRBJ2-1
v_gene: TRBV11-2

CDR3nt: TGCGCCAGCAGCTTGCCCGGGATTGGAGAAAAACTGTTTTTT
CDR3aa: CASSLPGIGEKLFF
abundance: .
d_gene: .
j_gene: TRBJ1-4
v_gene: TRBV5-1

CDR3nt: TGTGCCAGCAGCTTTTTGGTGGATCAGCCCCAGCATTTT
CDR3aa: CASSFLVDQPQHF
abundance: .
d_gene: .
j_gene: TRBJ1-5
v_gene: TRBV7-2

CDR3nt: TGTGCCAGCATCGACGGAGCGGAGTCCTACAATGAGCAGTTCTTC
CDR3aa: CASIDGAESYNEQFF
abundance: .
d_gene: .
j_gene: TRBJ2-1
v_gene: TRBV2

CDR3nt: TGTGCCAGCCACCTAAGGGACACTGAAGCTTTCTTT
CDR3aa: CASHLRDTEAFF
abundance: .
d_gene: .
j_gene: TRBJ1-1
v_gene: TRBV2

CDR3nt: TGTGCCAGCAGCTTAGAGGGGGGGACTAGCGGGCCGAGCTCCTACAATGAGCAGTTCTTC
CDR3aa: CASSLEGGTSGPSSYNEQFF
abundance: few
d_gene: TRBD2
j_gene: TRBJ2-1
v_gene: TRBV7-2

CDR3nt: TGTGCCACCAGTGATTTACGGCGGGGCGCAGATACGCAGTATTTT
CDR3aa: CATSDLRRGADTQYF
abundance: .
d_gene: .
j_gene: TRBJ2-3
v_gene: TRBV24-1

CDR3nt: TGTGCCAGCAGCTTAGAGCTAGCGGGAGCCGACAGGGAGCAGTACTTC
CDR3aa: CASSLELAGADREQYF
abundance: many
d_gene: TRBD2
j_gene: TRBJ2-7
v_gene: TRBV7-2

CDR3nt: TGTGCCAGCAGCTTATATTGGGATCAGCCCCAGCATTTT
CDR3aa: CASSLYWDQPQHF
abundance: many
d_gene: .
j_gene: TRBJ1-5
v_gene: TRBV7-2

CDR3nt: TGCAGTGCTCCGAACCGCTCCGGACGGGACAATGAGCAGTTCTTC
CDR3aa: CSAPNRSGRDNEQFF
abundance: .
d_gene: .
j_gene: TRBJ2-1
v_gene: TRBV20-1

CDR3nt: TGTGCCAGTAGTATATTTGGCCAAGAGACCCAGTACTTC
CDR3aa: CASSIFGQETQYF
abundance: many
d_gene: .
j_gene: TRBJ2-5
v_gene: TRBV19

CDR3nt: TGCAGCCTACCTAGCGGGGGGGGGGCAGATACGCAGTATTTT
CDR3aa: CSLPSGGGADTQYF
abundance: .
d_gene: TRBD2
j_gene: TRBJ2-3
v_gene: TRBV29-1

CDR3nt: TGTGCCAGCAGGTTCCAAACGAACACCGGGGAGCTGTTTTTT
CDR3aa: CASRFQTNTGELFF
abundance: .
d_gene: .
j_gene: TRBJ2-2
v_gene: TRBV12-3/TRBV12-4

CDR3nt: TGTGCCAGCGAGCAGGGTCCCCTTGGAGGCTACACCTTC
CDR3aa: CASEQGPLGGYTF
abundance: many
d_gene: .
j_gene: TRBJ1-2
v_gene: TRBV2

CDR3nt: TGTGCCAGCAGCCTCGGGGCAGGGACAATGATGAACACTGAAGCTTTCTTT
CDR3aa: CASSLGAGTMMNTEAFF
abundance: .
d_gene: .
j_gene: TRBJ1-1
v_gene: TRBV7-9

CDR3nt: TGTGCCACAGGACTAGTAGACACAGATACGCAGTATTTT
CDR3aa: CATGLVDTDTQYF
abundance: few
d_gene: TRBD2
j_gene: TRBJ2-3
v_gene: TRBV10-3

CDR3nt: TGCGCCAGCAGCCTGGACATGAATCGTTACAATGAGCAGTTCTTC
CDR3aa: CASSLDMNRYNEQFF
abundance: few
d_gene: .
j_gene: TRBJ2-1
v_gene: TRBV5-1

CDR3nt: TGTGCCAGCAGCTCGGGACTAGCGGGAGCCGAGCAGTTCTTC
CDR3aa: CASSSGLAGAEQFF
abundance: many
d_gene: TRBD2
j_gene: TRBJ2-1
v_gene: TRBV7-2

CDR3nt: TGTGCCAGCAAAAAACGGGAGGGCATAAACACCGGGGAGCTGTTTTTT
CDR3aa: CASKKREGINTGELFF
abundance: many
d_gene: TRBD2
j_gene: TRBJ2-2
v_gene: TRBV6-2/TRBV6-3

CDR3nt: TGTGCCATCAGTGGTCGTACCAATGAGCAGTTCTTC
CDR3aa: CAISGRTNEQFF
abundance: few
d_gene: .
j_gene: TRBJ2-1
v_gene: TRBV10-3

CDR3nt: TGTGCCAGCAGCGCCGGGACTAGCGGGACAAGCAGCTCCTACAATGAGCAGTTCTTC
CDR3aa: CASSAGTSGTSSSYNEQFF
abundance: many
d_gene: TRBD2
j_gene: TRBJ2-1
v_gene: TRBV7-9

CDR3nt: TGTGCCAGCAGTTTGTTCGGAGACACTGAAGCTTTCTTT
CDR3aa: CASSLFGDTEAFF
abundance: .
d_gene: .
j_gene: TRBJ1-1
v_gene: TRBV12-3/TRBV12-4

CDR3nt: TGTGCCAGCAGCACCTCTGGTACCGAGACCCAGTACTTC
CDR3aa: CASSTSGTETQYF
abundance: few
d_gene: .
j_gene: TRBJ2-5
v_gene: TRBV7-2

CDR3nt: TGTGCCAGCAGGTCAGGACTGGGATCTCCCTCTGGGGCCAACGTCCTGACTTTC
CDR3aa: CASRSGLGSPSGANVLTF
abundance: few
d_gene: .
j_gene: TRBJ2-6
v_gene: TRBV7-9

CDR3nt: TGCAGTGCGGCTAGGGGGAGCTCCTACAATGAGCAGTTCTTC
CDR3aa: CSAARGSSYNEQFF
abundance: .
d_gene: .
j_gene: TRBJ2-1
v_gene: TRBV20-1

CDR3nt: TGTGCCAGCCGTTCCCGGGACAGGATTAATGAGCAGTTCTTC
CDR3aa: CASRSRDRINEQFF
abundance: .
d_gene: TRBD1
j_gene: TRBJ2-1
v_gene: TRBV6-2/TRBV6-3

CDR3nt: TGTGCCAGTAGTATAGGCGCGGGAGGCTACGAGCAGTACTTC
CDR3aa: CASSIGAGGYEQYF
abundance: .
d_gene: TRBD2
j_gene: TRBJ2-7
v_gene: TRBV19